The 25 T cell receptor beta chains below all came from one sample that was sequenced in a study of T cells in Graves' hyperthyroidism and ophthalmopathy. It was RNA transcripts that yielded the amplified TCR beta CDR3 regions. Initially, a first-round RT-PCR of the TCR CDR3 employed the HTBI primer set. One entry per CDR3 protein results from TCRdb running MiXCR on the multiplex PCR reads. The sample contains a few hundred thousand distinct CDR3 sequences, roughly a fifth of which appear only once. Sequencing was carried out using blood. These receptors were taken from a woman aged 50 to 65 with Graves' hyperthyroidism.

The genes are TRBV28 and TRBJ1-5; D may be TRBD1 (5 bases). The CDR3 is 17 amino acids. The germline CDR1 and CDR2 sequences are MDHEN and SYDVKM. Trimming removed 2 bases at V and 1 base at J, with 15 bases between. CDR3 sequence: CASSLQRTIRSNQPQHF. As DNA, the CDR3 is TGTGCCAGCAGTTTACAACGGACAATTCGGAGCAATCAGCCCCAGCATTTT.

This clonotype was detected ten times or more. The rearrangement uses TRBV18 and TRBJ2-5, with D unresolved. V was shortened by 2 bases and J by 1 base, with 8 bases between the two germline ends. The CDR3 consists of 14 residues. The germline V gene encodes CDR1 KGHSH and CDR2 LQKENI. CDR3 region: CASSPSGGQETQYF. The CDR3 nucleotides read TGTGCCAGCTCACCATCAGGTGGCCAAGAGACCCAGTACTTC.

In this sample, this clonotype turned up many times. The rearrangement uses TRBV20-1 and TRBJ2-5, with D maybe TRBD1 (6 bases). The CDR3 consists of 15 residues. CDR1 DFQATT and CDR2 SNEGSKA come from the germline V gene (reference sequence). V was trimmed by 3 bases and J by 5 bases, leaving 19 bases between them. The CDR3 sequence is CSASAGTTKRETQYF. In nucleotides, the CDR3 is TGCAGTGCTAGTGCCGGGACAACGAAACGGGAGACCCAGTACTTC.

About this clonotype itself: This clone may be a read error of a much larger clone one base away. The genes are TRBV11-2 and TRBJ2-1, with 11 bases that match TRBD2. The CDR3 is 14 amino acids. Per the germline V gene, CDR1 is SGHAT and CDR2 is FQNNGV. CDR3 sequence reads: CATSRLAGYNEQLF. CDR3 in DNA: TGTGCCACCTCGCGACTAGCGGGATACAATGAGCAGCTCTTC. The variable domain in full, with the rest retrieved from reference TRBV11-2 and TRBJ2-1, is EAGVAQSPRYKIIEKRQSVAFWCNPISGHATLYWYQQILGQGPKLLIQFQNNGVVDDSQLPKDRFSAERLKGVDSTLKIQPAKLEDSAVYLCATSRLAGYNEQLFGPGTRLTVL.

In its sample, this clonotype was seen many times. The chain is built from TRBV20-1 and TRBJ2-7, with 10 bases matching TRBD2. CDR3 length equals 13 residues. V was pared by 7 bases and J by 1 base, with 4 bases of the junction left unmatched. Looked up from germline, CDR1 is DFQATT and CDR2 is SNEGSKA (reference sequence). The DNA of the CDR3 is TGCAGTGTTGGGACTAGCGTATCCTACGAGCAGTACTTC. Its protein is CSVGTSVSYEQYF.

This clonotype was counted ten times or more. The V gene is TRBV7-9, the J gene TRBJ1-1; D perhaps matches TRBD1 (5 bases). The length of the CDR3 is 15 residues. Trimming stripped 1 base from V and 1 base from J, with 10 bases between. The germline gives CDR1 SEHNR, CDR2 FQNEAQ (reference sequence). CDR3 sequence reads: CASSLELGTNTEAFF. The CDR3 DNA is TGTGCCAGCAGCTTAGAGCTGGGGACGAACACTGAAGCTTTCTTT. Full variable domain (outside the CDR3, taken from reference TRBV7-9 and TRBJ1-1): DTGVSQNPRHKITKRGQNVTFRCDPISEHNRLYWYRQTLGQGPEFLTYFQNEAQLEKSRLLSDRFSAERPKGSFSTLEIQRTEQGDSAMYLCASSLELGTNTEAFFGQGTRLTVV.

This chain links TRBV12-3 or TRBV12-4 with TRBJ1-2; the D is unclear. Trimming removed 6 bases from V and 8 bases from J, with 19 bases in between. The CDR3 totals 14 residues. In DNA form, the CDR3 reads TGTGCCAGCAGCACAGACCCTCAAGTTCTCGGCTACACCTTC. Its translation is CASSTDPQVLGYTF.

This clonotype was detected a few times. CDR3 protein: CASRSQGLVAGELFF. CDR3 DNA: TGTGCCAGCAGGTCACAGGGCCTAGTGGCCGGGGAGCTGTTTTTT. The rearrangement links TRBV7-9 to TRBJ2-2, with D perhaps matching TRBD1 (6 bases). CDR3 length equals 15 residues. CDR1 SEHNR and CDR2 FQNEAQ come from the germline V gene (reference sequence). V lost 6 bases to trimming and J lost 6 bases, with 17 bases between them.

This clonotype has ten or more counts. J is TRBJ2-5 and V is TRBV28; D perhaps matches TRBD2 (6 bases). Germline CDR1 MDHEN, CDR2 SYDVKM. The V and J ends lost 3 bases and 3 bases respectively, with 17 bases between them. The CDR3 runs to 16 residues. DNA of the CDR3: TGTGCCAGCAGTTTCGATCGGAGGGGCCGGGAAGAGACCCAGTACTTC. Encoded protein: CASSFDRRGREETQYF.

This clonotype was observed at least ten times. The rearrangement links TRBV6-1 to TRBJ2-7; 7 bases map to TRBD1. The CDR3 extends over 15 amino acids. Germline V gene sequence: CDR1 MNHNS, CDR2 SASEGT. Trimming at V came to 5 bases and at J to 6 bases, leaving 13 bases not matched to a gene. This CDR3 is CASSKRQGRTSEQYF. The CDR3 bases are TGTGCCAGCAGTAAACGACAGGGTAGAACCTCCGAGCAGTACTTC.

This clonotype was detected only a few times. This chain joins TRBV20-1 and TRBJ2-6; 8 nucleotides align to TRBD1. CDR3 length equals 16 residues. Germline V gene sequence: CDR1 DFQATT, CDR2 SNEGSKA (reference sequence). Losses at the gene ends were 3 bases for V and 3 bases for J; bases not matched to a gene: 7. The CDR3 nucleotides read TGCAGTGCTAGGGACAGGGCGAAGGTTGGGGCCAACGTCCTGACTTTC. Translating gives CSARDRAKVGANVLTF.

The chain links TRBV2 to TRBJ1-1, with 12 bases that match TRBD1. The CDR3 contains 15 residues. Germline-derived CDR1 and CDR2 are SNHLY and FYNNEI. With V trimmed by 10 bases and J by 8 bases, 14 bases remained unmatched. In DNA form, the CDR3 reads TGTGCCACCTCCGGGACAGGGGGCGCGTTCTCCGAAGCTTTCTTT. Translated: CATSGTGGAFSEAFF.

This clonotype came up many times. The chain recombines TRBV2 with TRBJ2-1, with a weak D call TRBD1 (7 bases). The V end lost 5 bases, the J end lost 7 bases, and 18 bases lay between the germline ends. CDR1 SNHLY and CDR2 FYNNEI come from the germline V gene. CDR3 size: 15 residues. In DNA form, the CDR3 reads TGTGCCAGCAGTACTCGGGGGCAGGGGGGAAATGAGCAGTTCTTC. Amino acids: CASSTRGQGGNEQFF.

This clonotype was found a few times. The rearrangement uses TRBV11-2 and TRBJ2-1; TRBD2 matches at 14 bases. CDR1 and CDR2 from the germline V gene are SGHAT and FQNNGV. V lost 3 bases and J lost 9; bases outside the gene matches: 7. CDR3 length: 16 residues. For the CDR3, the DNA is TGTGCCAGCAGCTTGGGACTAGCGGGAGTTATGGGTGAGCAGTTCTTC. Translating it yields CASSLGLAGVMGEQFF.

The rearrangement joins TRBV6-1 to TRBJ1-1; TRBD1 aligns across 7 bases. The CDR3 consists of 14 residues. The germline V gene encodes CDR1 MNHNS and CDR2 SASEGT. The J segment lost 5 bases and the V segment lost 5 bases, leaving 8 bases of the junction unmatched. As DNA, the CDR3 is TGTGCCAGCAGTAGCCCGACAGGGATTACTGAAGCTTTCTTT. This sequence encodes CASSSPTGITEAFF.

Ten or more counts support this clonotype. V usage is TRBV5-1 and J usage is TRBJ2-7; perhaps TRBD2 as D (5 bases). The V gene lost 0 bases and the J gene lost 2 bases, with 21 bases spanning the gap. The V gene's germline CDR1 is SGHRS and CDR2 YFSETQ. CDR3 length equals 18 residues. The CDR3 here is CASSLGRGRSSVTYEQYF. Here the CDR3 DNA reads TGCGCCAGCAGCTTGGGACGAGGGCGAAGTTCGGTGACCTACGAGCAGTACTTC.

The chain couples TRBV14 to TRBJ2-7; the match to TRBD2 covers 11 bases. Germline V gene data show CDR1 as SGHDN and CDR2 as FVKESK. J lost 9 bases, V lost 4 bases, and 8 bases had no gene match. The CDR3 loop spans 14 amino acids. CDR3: CASSRLAGPSRQYF. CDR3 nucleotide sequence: TGTGCCAGCAGCCGACTAGCGGGACCGTCCCGGCAGTACTTC.

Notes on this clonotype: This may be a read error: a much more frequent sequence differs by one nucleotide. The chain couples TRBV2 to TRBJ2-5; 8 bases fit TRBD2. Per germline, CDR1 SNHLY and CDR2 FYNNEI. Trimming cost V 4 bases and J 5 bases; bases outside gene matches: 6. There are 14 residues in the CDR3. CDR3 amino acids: CASSAGTRRETQYF. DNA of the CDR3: TGTGCCAGCAGTGCGGGGACTAGAAGGGAGACCCAGTACTTC.

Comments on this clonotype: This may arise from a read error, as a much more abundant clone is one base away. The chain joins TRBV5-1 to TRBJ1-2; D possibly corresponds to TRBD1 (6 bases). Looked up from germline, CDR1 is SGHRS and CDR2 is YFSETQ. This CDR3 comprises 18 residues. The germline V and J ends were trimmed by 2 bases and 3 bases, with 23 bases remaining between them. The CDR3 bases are TGCGCCAGCAGCTTTAAAGGCGGGGGGACAAAAGAGGACTATGGCTACACCTTC. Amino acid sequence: CASSFKGGGTKEDYGYTF.

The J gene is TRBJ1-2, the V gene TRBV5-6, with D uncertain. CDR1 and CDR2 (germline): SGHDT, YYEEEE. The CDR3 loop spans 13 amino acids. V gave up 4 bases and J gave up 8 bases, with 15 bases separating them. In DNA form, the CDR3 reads TGTGCCAGCAGCCCTTCCGGCGTGTCAGGCTACACCTTC. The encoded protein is CASSPSGVSGYTF.

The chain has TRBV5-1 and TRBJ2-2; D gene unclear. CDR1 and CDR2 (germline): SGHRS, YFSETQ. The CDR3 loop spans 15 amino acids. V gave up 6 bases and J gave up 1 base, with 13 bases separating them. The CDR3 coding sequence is TGCGCCAGCACCTTAAAAACCCAGAACACCGGGGAGCTGTTTTTT. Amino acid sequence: CASTLKTQNTGELFF.

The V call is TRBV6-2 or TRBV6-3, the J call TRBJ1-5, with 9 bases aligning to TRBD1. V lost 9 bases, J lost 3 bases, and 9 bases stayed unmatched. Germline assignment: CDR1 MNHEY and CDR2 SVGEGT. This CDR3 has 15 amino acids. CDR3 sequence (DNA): TGTGCCAGTACTACACAGGGGGCGAACAATCAGCCCCAGCATTTT. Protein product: CASTTQGANNQPQHF.

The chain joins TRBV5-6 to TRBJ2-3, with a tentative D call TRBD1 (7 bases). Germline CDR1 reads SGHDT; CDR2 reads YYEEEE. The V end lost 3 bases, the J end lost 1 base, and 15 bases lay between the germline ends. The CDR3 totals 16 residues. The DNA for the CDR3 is TGTGCCAGCAGCTGGCTGACAGGGACTGGCACAGATACGCAGTATTTT. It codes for CASSWLTGTGTDTQYF.

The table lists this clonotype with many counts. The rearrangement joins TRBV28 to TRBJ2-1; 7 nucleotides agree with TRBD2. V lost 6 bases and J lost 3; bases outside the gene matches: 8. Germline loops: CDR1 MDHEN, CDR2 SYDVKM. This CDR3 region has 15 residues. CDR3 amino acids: CASRTAGRGYNEQFF. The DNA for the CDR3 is TGTGCCAGCAGGACAGCGGGACGGGGCTACAATGAGCAGTTCTTC. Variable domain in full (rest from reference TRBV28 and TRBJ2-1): DVKVTQSSRYLVKRTGEKVFLECVQDMDHENMFWYRQDPGLGLRLIYFSYDVKMKEKGDIPEGYSVSREKKERFSLILESASTNQTSMYLCASRTAGRGYNEQFFGPGTRLTVL.

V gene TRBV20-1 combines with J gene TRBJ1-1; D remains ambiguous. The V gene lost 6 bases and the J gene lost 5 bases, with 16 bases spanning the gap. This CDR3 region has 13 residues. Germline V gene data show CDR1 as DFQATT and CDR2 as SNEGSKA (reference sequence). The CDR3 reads CSAGSPWGTEAFF. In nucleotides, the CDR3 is TGCAGTGCCGGGAGCCCCTGGGGAACTGAAGCTTTCTTT.